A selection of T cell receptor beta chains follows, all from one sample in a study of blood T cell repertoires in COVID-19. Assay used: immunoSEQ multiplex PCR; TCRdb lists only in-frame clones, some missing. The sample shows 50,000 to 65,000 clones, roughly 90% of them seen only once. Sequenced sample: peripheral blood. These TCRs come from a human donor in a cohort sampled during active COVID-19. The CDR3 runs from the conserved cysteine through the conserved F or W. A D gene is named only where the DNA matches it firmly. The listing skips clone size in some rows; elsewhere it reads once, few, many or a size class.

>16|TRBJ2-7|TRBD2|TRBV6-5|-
CASSYSTSGRGYEQYF
TGTGCCAGCAGTTACTCGACTAGCGGGAGGGGCTACGAGCAGTACTTC
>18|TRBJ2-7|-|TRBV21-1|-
CASSKGAPRLAGAYEQYF
TGTGCCAGCAGCAAAGGAGCCCCTCGACTAGCGGGAGCGTACGAGCAGTACTTC
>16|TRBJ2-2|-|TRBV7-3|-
CASSLVALQGTGELFF
TGTGCCAGCAGCTTAGTCGCCCTCCAGGGCACCGGGGAGCTGTTTTTT
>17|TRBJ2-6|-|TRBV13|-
CASSSRQGQFGANVLTF
TGTGCCAGCAGCTCCCGTCAGGGTCAGTTCGGGGCCAACGTCCTGACTTTC
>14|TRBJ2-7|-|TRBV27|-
CASSPSPGKYEQYF
TGTGCCAGCAGTCCCTCCCCGGGAAAATACGAGCAGTACTTC
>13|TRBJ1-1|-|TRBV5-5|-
CASRWGQNTEAFF
TGTGCCAGCAGATGGGGACAGAACACTGAAGCTTTCTTT
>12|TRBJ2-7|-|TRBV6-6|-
CASGFSSYEQYF
TGTGCCAGCGGTTTCAGCTCCTACGAGCAGTACTTC
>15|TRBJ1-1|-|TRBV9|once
CASSALAVTGTEAFF
TGTGCCAGCAGCGCACTGGCCGTAACGGGTACTGAAGCTTTCTTT
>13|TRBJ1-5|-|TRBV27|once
CASKWGPGQPQHF
TGTGCCAGCAAATGGGGGCCGGGTCAGCCCCAGCATTTT
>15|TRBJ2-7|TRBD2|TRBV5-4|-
CASSLLGLASYEQYF
TGTGCCAGCAGCTTGTTGGGACTAGCCTCCTACGAGCAGTACTTC
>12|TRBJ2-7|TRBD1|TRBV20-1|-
CSASTGDYEQYF
TGCAGTGCTAGTACAGGGGACTACGAGCAGTACTTC
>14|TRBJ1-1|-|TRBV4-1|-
CASSHDQLGPEAFF
TGCGCCAGCAGCCACGACCAACTGGGGCCTGAAGCTTTCTTT
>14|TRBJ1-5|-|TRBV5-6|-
CASSLAQVGGPQHF
TGTGCCAGCAGCTTGGCCCAGGTAGGAGGGCCCCAGCATTTT
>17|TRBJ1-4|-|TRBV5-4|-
CASSSKTGRRMNEKLFF
TGTGCCAGCAGCTCGAAGACAGGCCGGAGAATGAATGAAAAACTGTTTTTT
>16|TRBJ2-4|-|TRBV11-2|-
CASSPETWTAVSIQYF
TGTGCCAGCAGCCCCGAGACCTGGACAGCTGTTAGCATTCAGTACTTC
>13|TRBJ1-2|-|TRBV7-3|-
CASSRGVNYGYTF
TGTGCCAGCAGCCGCGGAGTAAACTATGGCTACACCTTC
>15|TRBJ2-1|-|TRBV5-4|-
CASTLGGIGYNEQFF
TGTGCCAGCACCCTCGGCGGGATTGGGTACAATGAGCAGTTCTTC
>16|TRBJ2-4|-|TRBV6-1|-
CASSGRDSSVKNIQYF
TGTGCCAGCAGTGGCAGGGACTCCTCCGTCAAAAACATTCAGTACTTC
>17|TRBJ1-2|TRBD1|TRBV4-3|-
CASSQEHGGQENYGYTF
TGCGCCAGCAGCCAAGAGCACGGAGGACAGGAGAACTATGGCTACACCTTC
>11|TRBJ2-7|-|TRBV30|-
CAWSPASEQYF
TGTGCCTGGAGTCCAGCGAGCGAGCAGTACTTC
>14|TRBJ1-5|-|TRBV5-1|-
CASSFGGQGQPQHF
TGCGCCAGCAGCTTCGGGGGGCAGGGGCAGCCCCAGCATTTT
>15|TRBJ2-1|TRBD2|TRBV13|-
CAGSSAGGPYNEQFF
TGTGCCGGCAGCTCCGCGGGGGGGCCCTACAATGAGCAGTTCTTC
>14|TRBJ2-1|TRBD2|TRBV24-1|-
CATSDFSGVNEQFF
TGTGCCACCAGTGATTTTAGCGGGGTAAATGAGCAGTTCTTC
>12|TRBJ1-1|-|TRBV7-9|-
CASSLVGDEAFF
TGTGCCAGCAGCTTAGTGGGAGACGAAGCTTTCTTT
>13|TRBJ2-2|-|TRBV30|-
CAWSAGFTGELFF
TGTGCCTGGAGTGCAGGGTTCACCGGGGAGCTGTTTTTT
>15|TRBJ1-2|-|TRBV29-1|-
CSVEGGPGSDRRYTF
TGCAGCGTTGAGGGGGGACCTGGAAGCGACCGCCGCTACACCTTC
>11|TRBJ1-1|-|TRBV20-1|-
CSADTATEAFF
TGCAGTGCTGACACCGCCACTGAAGCTTTCTTT
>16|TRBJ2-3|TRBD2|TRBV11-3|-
CASSPRLAGGTDTQYF
TGTGCCAGCAGCCCGAGACTAGCGGGAGGAACAGATACGCAGTATTTT
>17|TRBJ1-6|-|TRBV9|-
CASSVEAGGSYNSPLHF
TGTGCCAGCAGCGTAGAGGCCGGGGGCTCCTATAATTCACCCCTCCACTTT
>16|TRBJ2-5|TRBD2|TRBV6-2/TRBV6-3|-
CASSPGTSGRYETQYF
TGTGCCAGCAGTCCCGGGACTAGCGGGAGGTACGAGACCCAGTACTTC
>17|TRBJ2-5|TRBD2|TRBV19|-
CATTDGTSGRAGETQYF
TGTGCCACGACGGACGGGACTAGCGGGAGGGCGGGGGAGACCCAGTACTTC
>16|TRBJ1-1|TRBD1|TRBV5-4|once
CASSFKTLKETGGAFF
TGTGCCAGCAGCTTCAAGACCCTCAAAGAGACAGGGGGAGCTTTCTTT
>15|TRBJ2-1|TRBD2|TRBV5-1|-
CASRGGTSGSHEQFF
TGCGCCAGCCGCGGGGGGACTAGCGGGAGCCATGAGCAGTTCTTC
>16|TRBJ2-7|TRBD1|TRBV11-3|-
CASSSNGRDSHYEQYF
TGTGCCAGCAGCTCAAATGGCCGGGACAGCCACTACGAGCAGTACTTC
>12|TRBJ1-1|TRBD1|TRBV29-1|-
CSVGQSNTEAFF
TGCAGCGTGGGACAGAGCAACACTGAAGCTTTCTTT
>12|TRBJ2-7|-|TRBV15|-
CATSKQGREQYF
TGTGCCACCAGCAAACAGGGTCGCGAGCAGTACTTC
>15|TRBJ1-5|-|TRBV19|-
CASSWFQDSNQPQHF
TGTGCCAGTAGTTGGTTTCAGGATAGCAATCAGCCCCAGCATTTT
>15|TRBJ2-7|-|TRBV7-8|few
CASSGNRKTSYEQYF
TGTGCCAGCAGCGGGAACAGGAAAACCTCCTACGAGCAGTACTTC
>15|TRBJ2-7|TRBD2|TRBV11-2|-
CASSLTGGDGYEQYF
TGTGCCAGCAGTCTTACTGGGGGGGATGGCTACGAGCAGTACTTC
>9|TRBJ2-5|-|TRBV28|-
CVRGVTQYF
TGCGTTCGGGGTGTGACCCAGTACTTC
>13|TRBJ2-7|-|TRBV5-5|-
CASSLRGLGEQYF
TGTGCCAGCAGCTTGAGAGGCTTAGGTGAGCAGTACTTC
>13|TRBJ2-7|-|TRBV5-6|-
CASSFGGGSEQYF
TGTGCCAGCAGCTTTGGCGGGGGCTCCGAGCAGTACTTC
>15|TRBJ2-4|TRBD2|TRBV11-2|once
CASSMRLAGGAIQYF
TGTGCCAGCAGCATGAGATTAGCGGGAGGGGCCATTCAGTACTTC
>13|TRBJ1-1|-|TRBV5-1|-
CASSSPPAIEAFF
TGCGCCAGCAGCTCCCCTCCCGCGATTGAAGCTTTCTTT
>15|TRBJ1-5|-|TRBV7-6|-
CASSLHNGGNQPQHF
TGTGCCAGCAGCTTGCATAATGGAGGGAATCAGCCCCAGCATTTT
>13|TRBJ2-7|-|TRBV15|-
CATSYGIPGEQYF
TGTGCCACCAGTTACGGGATCCCGGGGGAGCAGTACTTC
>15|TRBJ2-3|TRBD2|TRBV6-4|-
CASSETSGGTDTQYF
TGTGCCAGCAGTGAGACTAGCGGGGGCACAGATACGCAGTATTTT
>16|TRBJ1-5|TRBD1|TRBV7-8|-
CASSSYRDRGLQPQHF
TGTGCCAGCAGCTCGTACCGGGACAGGGGGCTTCAGCCCCAGCATTTT
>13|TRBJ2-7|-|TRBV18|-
CASSPTRNYEQYF
TGTGCCAGCTCACCGACTAGGAACTACGAGCAGTACTTC
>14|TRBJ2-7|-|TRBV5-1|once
CASSLGQGLREQYF
TGCGCCAGCAGCTTGGGCCAGGGTCTCAGGGAGCAGTACTTC
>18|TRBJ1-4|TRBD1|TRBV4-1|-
CASSKGQTWEVYNEKLFF
TGCGCCAGCAGCAAGGGACAGACCTGGGAGGTTTACAATGAAAAACTGTTTTTT
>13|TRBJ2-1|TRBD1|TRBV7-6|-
CASSWGQDNEQFF
TGTGCCAGCAGCTGGGGACAGGACAATGAGCAGTTCTTC
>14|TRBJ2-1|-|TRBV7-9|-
CASIDRSTYNEQFF
TGTGCCAGCATCGACAGATCTACCTACAATGAGCAGTTCTTC
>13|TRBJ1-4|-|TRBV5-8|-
CASSGGLNEKLFF
TGTGCCAGCAGCGGCGGACTTAACGAAAAACTGTTTTTT
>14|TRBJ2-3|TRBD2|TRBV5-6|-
CASSLGLAVDTQYF
TGTGCCAGCAGCTTGGGACTAGCTGTAGATACGCAGTATTTT
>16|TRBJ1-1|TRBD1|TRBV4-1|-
CASSQETGNPGTEAFF
TGCGCCAGCAGCCAAGAGACAGGGAATCCCGGAACTGAAGCTTTCTTT